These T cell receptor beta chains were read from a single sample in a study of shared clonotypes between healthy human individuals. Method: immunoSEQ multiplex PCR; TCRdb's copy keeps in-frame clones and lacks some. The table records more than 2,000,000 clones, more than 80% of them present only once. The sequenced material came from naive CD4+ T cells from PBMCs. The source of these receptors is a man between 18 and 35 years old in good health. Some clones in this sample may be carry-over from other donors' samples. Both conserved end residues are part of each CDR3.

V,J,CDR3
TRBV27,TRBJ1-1,CASRGTGGRTEAFF
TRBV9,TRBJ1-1,CASSTDSRNTEAFF
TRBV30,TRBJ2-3,CAWAAPSGRVTDTQYF
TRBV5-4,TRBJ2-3,CASRKGLGIPVDTQYF
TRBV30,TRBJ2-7,CAWTPIGLGSEQYF
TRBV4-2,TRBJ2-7,CASSQDRGKEQYF
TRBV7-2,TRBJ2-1,CASSSIIATSGLLNEQFF
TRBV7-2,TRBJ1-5,CASSLRHVSNQPQHF
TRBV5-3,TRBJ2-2,CARSPATGELFF
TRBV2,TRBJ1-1,CASSEGPGAEAFF
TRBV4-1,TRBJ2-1,CASCIREGGDEQFF
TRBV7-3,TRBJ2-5,CASSVQSAGFGGPFETQYF
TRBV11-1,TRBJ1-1,CASSLDSNTEAFF
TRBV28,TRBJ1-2,CASFTGGVPTRYGYTF
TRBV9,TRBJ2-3,CASSVEVTSDYTDTQYF
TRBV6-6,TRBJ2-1,CASERERLNNEQFF
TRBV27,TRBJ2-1,CASSLLVKGDNEQFF
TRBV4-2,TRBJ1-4,CASSPDRGFEKLFF
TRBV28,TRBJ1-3,CASSAPQGTLSGNTIYF
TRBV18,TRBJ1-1,CASSPAPGRQSVNTEAFF
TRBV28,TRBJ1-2,CAINTGNYGYTF
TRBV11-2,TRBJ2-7,CASSPPRGTYEQYF
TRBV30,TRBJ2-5,CAWSSQETQYF
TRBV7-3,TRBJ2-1,CASSLYGSFNEQFF
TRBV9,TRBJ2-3,CASSVGVGDTGVSTDTQYF
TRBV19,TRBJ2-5,CASRRQAQETQYF
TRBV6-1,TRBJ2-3,CASRRWGDRGDTQYF
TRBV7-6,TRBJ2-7,CASSQQGLEQYF
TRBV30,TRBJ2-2,CAWSRLAGGTGELFF
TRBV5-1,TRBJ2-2,CASSLGLAVGRLPGELFF